This TCR beta chain was profiled in a study of tumor-infiltrating lymphocytes in localized non-small cell lung cancer. Study in general: Resected tumor was paired with non-adjacent uninvolved lung from the same patient. Study observations and caveats: T-cell fraction did not differ between immunotypes IM1 and IM2. Recurrence-free survival showed no association with tumor T-cell fraction. Only some patients had TCR sequencing, depending on available tissue.

The table came from immunoSEQ multiplex PCR; TCRdb's copy has only in-frame clones and leaves some out. The repertoire holds 15,000 or so clones, with around 85% as singletons. The CDR3 is 16 amino acids. Germline CDR1 is SGHRS and CDR2 is YFSETQ. V was pared by 0 bases and J by 0 bases, with 11 bases between. About this clone: Its cognate antigen is unknown.

This clonotype was sampled from a human donor with non-small cell lung cancer. The rearrangement joins TRBV5-1 to TRBJ2-3; D gene unclear. Sequenced material: lung tumor tissue. CDR3 DNA: TGCGCCAGCAGCTTGGGGGAACCCTCTAGCACAGATACGCAGTATTTT. This codes for CASSLGEPSSTDTQYF.